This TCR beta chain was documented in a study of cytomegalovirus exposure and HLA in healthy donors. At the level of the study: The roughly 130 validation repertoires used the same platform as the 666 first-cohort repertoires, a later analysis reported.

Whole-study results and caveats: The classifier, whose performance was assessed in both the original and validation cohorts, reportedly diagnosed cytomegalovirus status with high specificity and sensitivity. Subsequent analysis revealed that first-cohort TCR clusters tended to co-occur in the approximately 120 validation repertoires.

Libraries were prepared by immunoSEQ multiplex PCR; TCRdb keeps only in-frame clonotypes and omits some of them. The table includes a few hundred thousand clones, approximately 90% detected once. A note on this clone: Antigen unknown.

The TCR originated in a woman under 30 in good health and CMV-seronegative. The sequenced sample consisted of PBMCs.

CDR3 DNA: TGCGCCAGCAACCCCGGACAGGCCAGCAATCAGCCCCAGCATTTT. This gives the protein CASNPGQASNQPQHF. The chain recombines TRBV4-1 with TRBJ1-5; 7 bases match TRBD1. From germline, CDR1 is MGHRA and CDR2 YSYEKL. Unmatched junction bases numbered 7, after V lost 7 bases and J lost 1 base. The CDR3 covers 15 residues.